The next 19 T cell receptor beta chains were all read from a single sample in a study of T cell clones after liver transplantation (dated by TCRdb to the late 2010s). The receptor library was made with the immunoSEQ multiplex PCR assay. Here the immuneACCESS table is served through TCRdb, limited to in-frame sequences with V and J called. Missing clones are a known gap in these copies; in checked studies unresolved V genes cover under half, and the rest lacks a known reason. The sample yields fewer than 65,000 clones; more than 70% were counted once. The leading ten clones occupy about a tenth of the sample. This material consisted of CD4+ T cells from blood, taken at the 22-month timepoint. The receptors here all came from a human patient who received a liver transplant. Following a transplant, some T cells may be graft donor cells, not patient cells.

This clone was seen more than once but under ten times. The chain links TRBV12-5 to TRBJ2-3; maybe TRBD2 (5 bases). CDR3 length: 13 residues. Deletions cut 1 base from V and 6 bases from J, with 8 bases between. From germline, CDR1 is LGHNT and CDR2 FRNRAP. Here the CDR3 DNA reads TGTGCTAGTGGTTTGGAGGTAGCGGATACGCAGTATTTT. The encoded protein is CASGLEVADTQYF.

The V and J genes are TRBV6-6 and TRBJ1-1, with D possibly matching TRBD1 (5 bases). This CDR3 has 11 amino acids. The germline V gene encodes CDR1 MNHNY and CDR2 SVGAGI (reference sequence). V was cut by 8 bases and J by 7 bases, with 11 bases left in between. The CDR3 protein is CASLWGNEAFF. CDR3 bases: TGTGCCAGCTTATGGGGCAATGAAGCTTTCTTT.

This clone was picked up one time. V is TRBV5-4 and J is TRBJ1-3; TRBD1 aligns across 9 bases. With 4 bases clipped from V and 2 bases from J, the junction kept 7 bases outside the gene matches. Germline V CDR1 and CDR2: SGHNT, YYREEE (reference sequence). CDR3 length: 16 amino acids. CDR3 in amino acids: CASSPSRQGAGNTIYF. Written as DNA, the CDR3 is TGTGCCAGCAGCCCCAGCAGACAGGGGGCTGGAAACACCATATATTTT.

The gene calls are TRBV10-3 and TRBJ1-2, with D perhaps matching TRBD1 (5 bases). The CDR3 consists of 18 residues. Germline V gene lookup returns CDR1 ENHRY and CDR2 SYGVKD. Trimming shortened V by 0 bases and J by 4 bases, and 21 bases separated the two germline ends. The CDR3 reads CAISESVSSQGGGYGYTF. The DNA for the CDR3 is TGTGCCATCAGTGAGTCGGTCTCTTCGCAGGGAGGTGGCTATGGCTACACCTTC.

The chain employs TRBV5-1 and TRBJ1-4; D possibly corresponds to TRBD1 (5 bases). The CDR3 contains 14 residues. CDR1 is SGHRS, CDR2 YFSETQ, per germline. V dropped 7 bases and J dropped 7 bases, with 17 bases sitting between them. The CDR3 loop reads CASRMLPGREKLFF. The CDR3 DNA follows: TGCGCCAGCCGCATGCTACCGGGACGTGAAAAACTGTTTTTT.

The chain carries TRBV6-1 and TRBJ2-7, with D possibly called TRBD1 or TRBD2 (5 bases each). The CDR3 length is 15 residues. Germline assignment: CDR1 MNHNS and CDR2 SASEGT. Deletions cut 6 bases from V and 2 bases from J, with 17 bases between. The CDR3 DNA reads as TGTGCCAGCAGAAGGGACCCCGAAGGTACCTACGAGCAGTACTTC. Protein sequence: CASRRDPEGTYEQYF.

The chain uses TRBV11-2 and TRBJ2-2; D perhaps matches TRBD2 (5 bases). The CDR3 runs 15 residues. Germline assignment: CDR1 SGHAT and CDR2 FQNNGV. Trimming stripped 6 bases from V and 1 base from J, with 12 bases between. Here the CDR3 reads CASSAEDVNTGELFF. CDR3 bases: TGTGCCAGCAGTGCGGAGGACGTGAACACCGGGGAGCTGTTTTTT.

Of note for this clone: Since a much larger clone is just one base distant, this may be a read error. V gene TRBV6-5 combines with J gene TRBJ2-7, with a weak D call TRBD1 (6 bases). Between the trimmed V and J ends, which lost 7 bases and 11 bases, there was a span of 15 bases. CDR3 size: 11 residues. Per germline, CDR1 MNHEY and CDR2 SVGAGI. The CDR3: CASTRGGRKYF. For the CDR3, the DNA is TGTGCCAGCACCCGTGGGGGCAGAAAGTACTTC.

This clone was counted a few times. Germline is not matched at one junction end, which may reflect a read error. The V gene is TRBV7-7, the J gene TRBJ2-3; 8 bases line up with TRBD1. The V gene's germline CDR1 is SSHAT and CDR2 FNYEAQ (reference sequence). The CDR3 has 15 residues. CDR3: CASSQDRGSTDTQYF. CDR3 bases: TGTGCTAGCAGCCAAGACAGGGGAAGCACAGATACGCAGTATTTT. Full variable domain (rest looked up from reference TRBV7-7 and TRBJ2-3): GAGVSQSPRYKVTKRGQDVTLRCDPISSHATLYWYQQALGQGPEFLTYFNYEAQPDKSGLPSDRFSAERPEGSISTLTIQRTEQRDSAMYRCASSQDRGSTDTQYFGPGTRLTVL.

V is TRBV10-3 and J is TRBJ1-1; D is unresolved. The CDR3 is 13 amino acids. Germline assignment: CDR1 ENHRY and CDR2 SYGVKD. Trimming stripped 7 bases from V and 0 bases from J, with 9 bases between. The CDR3 reads CAIKEDLNTEAFF. CDR3 coding DNA: TGTGCCATCAAGGAGGATTTGAACACTGAAGCTTTCTTT.

This clone appeared a few times. The rearrangement joins TRBV25-1 to TRBJ2-7, with D possibly TRBD2 on 5 matching bases. Trimming shortened V by 7 bases and J by 3 bases, and 13 bases separated the two germline ends. Germline loops: CDR1 MGHDK, CDR2 SYGVNS. The CDR3 runs 13 residues. Here the CDR3 reads CASTQGLHYEQYF. As DNA, the CDR3 is TGTGCCAGCACTCAAGGACTTCACTACGAGCAGTACTTC.

The V gene is TRBV10-3, the J gene TRBJ1-1, with D maybe TRBD1 (5 bases). The CDR3 totals 14 residues. Germline V gene sequence: CDR1 ENHRY, CDR2 SYGVKD. The V gene lost 4 bases and the J gene lost 1 base, with 10 bases spanning the gap. CDR3 region: CAISGGNTNTEAFF. The CDR3 DNA is TGTGCCATCAGTGGGGGGAACACGAACACTGAAGCTTTCTTT.

This clone occurred a few times. The genes are TRBV4-1 and TRBJ2-2, with D uncertain. Between the trimmed V and J ends, which lost 0 bases and 7 bases, there was a span of 12 bases. The CDR3 totals 15 residues. Germline V CDR1 and CDR2: MGHRA, YSYEKL. CDR3 sequence: CASSQDGRANGELFF. CDR3 in DNA: TGCGCCAGCAGCCAAGATGGTAGGGCGAACGGGGAGCTGTTTTTT.

There are a few counts of this clone. The DNA of the CDR3 is TGTGCCAGCAGTGACAGGGGGCCGACTGAAGCTTTCTTT. Residues: CASSDRGPTEAFF. The chain joins TRBV6-4 to TRBJ1-1; 7 positions agree with TRBD1. J lost 5 bases, V lost 2 bases, and 2 bases had no gene match. Germline V gives CDR1 MRHNA, CDR2 SNTAGT. This CDR3 spans 13 amino acids.

This clone has only a few counts. The chain links TRBV4-1 to TRBJ1-2; D unresolved. CDR1 is MGHRA and CDR2 is YSYEKL in the germline V gene. The CDR3 loop spans 14 amino acids. Trimming took off 2 bases at V and 10 bases at J, with 17 bases between the two ends. CDR3 region: CASSQPNIQASYTF. The DNA of the CDR3 is TGCGCCAGCAGCCAACCCAATATACAAGCCTCCTACACCTTC.

This clone occurred a few times. V is TRBV6-1 and J is TRBJ1-3, with 7 bases fitting TRBD1. Germline CDR1 reads MNHNS; CDR2 reads SASEGT. The junction had 6 bases not matched to a gene; V was cut back by 7 bases and J by 0 bases. The CDR3 consists of 15 residues. This chain's CDR3 is CASNPGQNSGNTIYF. CDR3 nucleotides: TGTGCCAGCAACCCGGGACAGAACTCTGGAAACACCATATATTTT.

The V gene is TRBV11-3, the J gene TRBJ2-3, with TRBD2 matching over 12 bases. The CDR3 runs 20 residues. The germline V gene encodes CDR1 SGHNT and CDR2 YENEEA. V dropped 4 bases and J dropped 4; count of bases not matched to a gene: 18. The CDR3 DNA reads as TGTGCCAGCAGCTCCAGGACCGTTACATCTAGCGGGGGGGCCGCAGATACGCAGTATTTT. It specifies CASSSRTVTSSGGAADTQYF.

The chain carries TRBV10-3 and TRBJ1-1; D gene uncertain. V lost 0 bases, J lost 5 bases, and 10 bases lay in between. The germline V gene encodes CDR1 ENHRY and CDR2 SYGVKD. This CDR3 region has 14 residues. CDR3 protein: CAISESEVWTEAFF. CDR3 nucleotide sequence: TGTGCCATCAGTGAGTCTGAAGTATGGACTGAAGCTTTCTTT.

The J gene is TRBJ2-7, the V gene TRBV6-1; D possibly corresponds to TRBD2 (6 bases). Trimming pared 2 bases from V and 7 bases from J, leaving 12 bases between. CDR1 and CDR2 (germline): MNHNS, SASEGT. The CDR3 sequence is 13 residues long. Here the CDR3 reads CASSERGSGEQYF. The CDR3 nucleotides are TGTGCCAGCAGTGAACGGGGGTCGGGGGAGCAGTACTTC.